A single T cell receptor beta chain is shown here with its context. What this receptor recognizes is not known. Qualities for individual bases were not recorded, and no much larger clone is one base off. The immunoSEQ Assay, a bias-controlled multiplex PCR, was used to amplify TCRbeta CDR3 regions from genomic DNA. Per the source publication's procedure: Nucleated cell counts per sample were estimated from amplification of reference gene primers within the assay. Sequence reads were collapsed and filtered to measure the absolute abundance of every unique TCRbeta CDR3 rearrangement. For each sample, productive Simpson clonality was calculated as the square root of Simpson's diversity index across productive rearrangements. TCRdb re-hosts the immuneACCESS table, in-frame sequences only. Its copies lack some clones; in the studies checked, an unresolved V gene accounts for under half of them, and the cause for the rest is not known. The V and J calls and clone size were taken over from that table, and D and trimming were inferred from the DNA. The sample table contains roughly 100,000 clones; only one count was recorded for about four fifths of them. The biggest ten clones account for 4% to 6% of the sample.

The data originate from a study of blood T cell repertoires in COVID-19 (dated by TCRdb to about 2020). About the study as a whole: Samples covering the acute and convalescent phases of COVID-19 were provided by collaborators in the United States, Italy and Spain. The material from the prospective study consisted of cDNA or gDNA derived from T cells, B-cell-depleted T cells, or PBMCs. The dataset comprised deeply sampled blood TCRbeta repertoires from subjects exposed to, actively infected with, or recovered from COVID-19. The repertoires were released in a freely available public database meant as a resource for research on the immune response to SARS-CoV-2. Samples were obtained from the ongoing ImmuneRACE study (first 160 participants) and from some 1,300 subjects provided by 6 global collaborators. Sample metadata almost always included a de-identified subject ID, COVID-19 status, age in years and sex. HLA class I and class II types, where available, came from metadata supplied by the sample provider rather than from assay-based typing.

Spanning cysteine to phenylalanine, the CDR3 consists of 16 amino acids. Only CDR3 DNA is held: 48 bases, read in frame from base 1. Sequences SGHDT (CDR1) and YYEEEE (CDR2) are obtained from the germline V gene. For this chain, trimming is 4 bases at the V end and 6 bases at the J end, and the number of junction bases without a gene match is 8. General study outcomes and caveats: How much clinical and demographic metadata was included differed by source and by participant, and the metadata was provided uncurated.

The collaborating institutions used their own protocols to collect whole blood in K2EDTA tubes. For TCRbeta analysis, collaborators shipped samples as frozen whole blood, isolated PBMCs, or DNA extracted from either of those sample types. The receptor comes from a man in his sixties with acute or convalescent COVID-19. The receptor chain draws on TRBV5-6 and TRBJ2-1; 12 central bases correspond to TRBD2. Sequencing was carried out using peripheral blood. The CDR3 protein: CASSQLTSGRPNEQFF. The DNA sequence reads TGTGCCAGCAGCCAACTTACTAGCGGGAGGCCCAATGAGCAGTTCTTC.